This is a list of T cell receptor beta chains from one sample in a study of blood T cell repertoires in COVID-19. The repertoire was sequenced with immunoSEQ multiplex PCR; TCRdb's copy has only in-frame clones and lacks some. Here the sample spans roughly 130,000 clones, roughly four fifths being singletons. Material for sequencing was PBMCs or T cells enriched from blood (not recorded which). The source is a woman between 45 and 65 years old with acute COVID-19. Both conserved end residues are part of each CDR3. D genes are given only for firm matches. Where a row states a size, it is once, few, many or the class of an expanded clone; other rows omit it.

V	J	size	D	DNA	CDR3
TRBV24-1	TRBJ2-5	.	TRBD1	TGTGCCACCAGTGATTGGGGGTTGACAGGGGGAGAGACCCAGTACTTC	CATSDWGLTGGETQYF
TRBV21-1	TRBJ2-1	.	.	TGTGCCAGCAGCACTTCTAGCGGGAGGCAGGAGCAGTTCTTC	CASSTSSGRQEQFF
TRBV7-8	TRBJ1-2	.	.	TGTGCCAGCAGCTTACGACAGGACTATGGCTACACCTTC	CASSLRQDYGYTF
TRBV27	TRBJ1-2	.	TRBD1	TGTGCCAGCAGTTTGCAGGGGGCGCTGGGTGGCTACACCTTC	CASSLQGALGGYTF
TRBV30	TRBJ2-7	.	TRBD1	TGTGCCTGGAGTGTGGGGACAGGGTCCTACGAGCAGTACTTC	CAWSVGTGSYEQYF
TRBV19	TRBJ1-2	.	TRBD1	TGTGCCAGTAGTATAGTGAGCTCAGGGGGACTTAACTATGGCTACACCTTC	CASSIVSSGGLNYGYTF
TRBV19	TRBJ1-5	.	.	TGTGCCAGTAGTAGTCGGAGCTTGGGGCCCCAGCATTTT	CASSSRSLGPQHF
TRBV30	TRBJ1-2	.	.	TGTGCCTGGGAAACGGGGGGGGCCATGGATGGCTACACCTTC	CAWETGGAMDGYTF
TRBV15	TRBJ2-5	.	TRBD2	TGTGCCACCCGACCTAGCGGGAGGGAGACCCAGTACTTC	CATRPSGRETQYF
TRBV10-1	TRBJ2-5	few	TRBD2	TGCGCCAGCTCGGTTGGCGGGGGGGGAGGAGAGACCCAGTACTTC	CASSVGGGGGETQYF
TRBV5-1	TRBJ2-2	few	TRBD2	TGCGCCAGCAGCTCCCAAAGCGGGATCAGCACCGGGGAGCTGTTTTTT	CASSSQSGISTGELFF